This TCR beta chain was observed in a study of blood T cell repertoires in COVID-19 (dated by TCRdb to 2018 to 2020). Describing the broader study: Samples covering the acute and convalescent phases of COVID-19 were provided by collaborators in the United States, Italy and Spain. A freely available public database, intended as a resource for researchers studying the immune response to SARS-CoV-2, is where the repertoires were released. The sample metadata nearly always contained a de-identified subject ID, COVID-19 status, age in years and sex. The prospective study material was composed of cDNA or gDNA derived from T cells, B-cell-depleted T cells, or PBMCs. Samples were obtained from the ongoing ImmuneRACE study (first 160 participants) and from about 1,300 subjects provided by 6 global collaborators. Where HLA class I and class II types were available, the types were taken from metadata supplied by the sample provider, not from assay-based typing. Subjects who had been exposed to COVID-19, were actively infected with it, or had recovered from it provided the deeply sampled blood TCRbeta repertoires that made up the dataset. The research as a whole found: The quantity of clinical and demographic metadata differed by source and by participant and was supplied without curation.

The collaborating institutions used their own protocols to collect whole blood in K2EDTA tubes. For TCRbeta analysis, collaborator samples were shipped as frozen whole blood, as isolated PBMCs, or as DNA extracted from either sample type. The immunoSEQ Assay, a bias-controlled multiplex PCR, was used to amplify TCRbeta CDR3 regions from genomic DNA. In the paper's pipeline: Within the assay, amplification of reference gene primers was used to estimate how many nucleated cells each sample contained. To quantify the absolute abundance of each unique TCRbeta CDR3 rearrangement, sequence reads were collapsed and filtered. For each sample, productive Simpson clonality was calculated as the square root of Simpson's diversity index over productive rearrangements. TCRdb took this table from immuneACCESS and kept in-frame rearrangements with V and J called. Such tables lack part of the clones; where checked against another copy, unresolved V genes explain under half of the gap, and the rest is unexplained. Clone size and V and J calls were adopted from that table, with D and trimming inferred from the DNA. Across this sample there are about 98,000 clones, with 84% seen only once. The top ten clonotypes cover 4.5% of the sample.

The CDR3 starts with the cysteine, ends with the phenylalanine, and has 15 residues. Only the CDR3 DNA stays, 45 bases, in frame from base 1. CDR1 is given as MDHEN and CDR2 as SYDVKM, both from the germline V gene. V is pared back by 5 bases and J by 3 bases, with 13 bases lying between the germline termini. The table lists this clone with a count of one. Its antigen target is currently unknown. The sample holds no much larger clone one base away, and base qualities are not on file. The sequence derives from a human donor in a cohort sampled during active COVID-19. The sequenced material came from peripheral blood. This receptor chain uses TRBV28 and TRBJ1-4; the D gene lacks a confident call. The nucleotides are TGTGCCAGCAGTCCTCCGGGGTACGCTAATGAAAAACTGTTTTTT. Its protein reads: CASSPPGYANEKLFF.